The 23 T cell receptor beta chains below all came from one sample that was sequenced in a study of regulatory T cells in long-lasting Graves disease. The time point here: newly diagnosed GD, antithyroid drugs for less than 3 months. Generation of the TCR library employed RNA extracted from PBMCs. Investigators prepared the TCR beta libraries by applying iRepertoire HTBI primers and Arm-PCR of CDR3 regions. TCRdb re-derived calls from the multiplex PCR reads in MiXCR, one entry per CDR3 protein. The table lists about 430,000 distinct CDR3 sequences, about 15% of them singletons. This sample also belongs to another study, concerning T cells in Graves' hyperthyroidism and ophthalmopathy.

The material sequenced was peripheral blood mononuclear cells (PBMCs), taken at new diagnosis, from a patient treated with antithyroid drugs. The receptors were gathered from a woman aged 40 to 50 with Graves disease.

The sample holds a few counts of this clonotype. The chain couples TRBV7-3 to TRBJ2-3, with 7 bases identical to TRBD2. The V gene end was trimmed by 6 bases and the J gene end by 2 bases; junction bases not matched to a gene: 5. This CDR3 contains 14 residues. CDR1 is SGHTA and CDR2 is FQGTGA in the germline V gene. CDR3: CASSPGTTTDTQYF. In nucleotides, the CDR3 is TGTGCCAGCAGTCCCGGGACTACCACAGATACGCAGTATTTT.

This clonotype has a count of ten or more. This chain links TRBV10-3 with TRBJ2-7; a possible D gene is TRBD2 (7 bases). Germline V gene sequence: CDR1 ENHRY, CDR2 SYGVKD. Trimming removed 0 bases at V and 0 bases at J, with 15 bases between. This CDR3 is built from 17 residues. CDR3 bases: TGTGCCATCAGTGAGTCAGGGGGGGCCCGTGTCTCCTACGAGCAGTACTTC. Encoded protein: CAISESGGARVSYEQYF.

This clonotype was seen ten or more times. The genes are TRBV11-3 and TRBJ2-3; 9 nucleotides agree with TRBD2. This CDR3 region has 15 residues. The V gene end was trimmed by 1 base and the J gene end by 2 bases; junction bases not matched to a gene: 1. Germline-derived CDR1 and CDR2 are SGHNT and YENEEA. In DNA form, the CDR3 reads TGTGCCAGCAGCTTAGGGACTAGCGACACAGATACGCAGTATTTT. This sequence encodes CASSLGTSDTDTQYF.

This clonotype was observed at least ten times. V gene TRBV12-3 or TRBV12-4 combines with J gene TRBJ2-1, with D tentatively TRBD1 (6 bases). The CDR3 runs 14 residues. V was trimmed by 3 bases and J by 8 bases, leaving 14 bases between them. As DNA, the CDR3 is TGTGCCAGCAGTTTGGGACACGCTTACGATGAGCAGTTCTTC. Translating it yields CASSLGHAYDEQFF.

At least ten counts were recorded for this clonotype. This chain joins TRBV6-1 and TRBJ1-2; D unresolved. The CDR3 sequence is 15 residues long. V shed 3 bases and J shed 8 bases, with 19 bases lying between them. CDR1 is MNHNS, CDR2 SASEGT, per germline. CDR3 in amino acids: CASSDALLTESGYTF. The CDR3 DNA reads as TGTGCCAGCAGTGATGCCCTCCTGACCGAGTCCGGCTACACCTTC.

This clonotype came up many times. CDR3 region: CATFVRGGLSAGELFF. DNA for the CDR3: TGTGCCACCTTCGTTCGAGGAGGCTTATCGGCCGGGGAGCTGTTTTTT. V is TRBV28 and J is TRBJ2-2; D may be TRBD2 (5 bases). The CDR3 contains 16 residues. The germline V gene has CDR1 MDHEN and CDR2 SYDVKM. Trimming pared 10 bases from V and 6 bases from J, leaving 24 bases between.

V and J are TRBV6-1 and TRBJ1-3, with D possibly TRBD1 on 6 matching bases. The CDR3 is 14 residues long. Trimming removed 6 bases from V and 4 bases from J, with 13 bases in between. CDR1 MNHNS and CDR2 SASEGT come from the germline V gene. CDR3 residues: CASSPLGAGNTIYF. The CDR3 DNA reads TGTGCCAGCAGCCCCCTGGGGGCAGGAAACACCATATATTTT.

V gene TRBV5-6 combines with J gene TRBJ1-2, with D perhaps matching TRBD1 (6 bases). This CDR3 spans 18 amino acids. The V gene lost 2 bases and the J gene lost 2 bases, with 22 bases spanning the gap. The V gene's germline CDR1 is SGHDT and CDR2 YYEEEE. The CDR3 sequence: CASSFRRTVYPQNYGYTF. The CDR3 DNA sequence: TGTGCCAGCAGCTTTCGTCGGACAGTTTATCCCCAAAACTATGGCTACACCTTC.

The chain joins TRBV7-9 to TRBJ2-1; D is possibly TRBD1 (5 bases). The CDR3 contains 13 residues. The V end lost 2 bases, the J end lost 9 bases, and 11 bases lay between the germline ends. Germline lookup yields CDR1 SEHNR and CDR2 FQNEAQ (reference sequence). The CDR3 spells CASSLRQPPEQFF. CDR3 DNA sequence: TGTGCCAGCAGCTTACGACAGCCTCCTGAGCAGTTCTTC.

In its sample, this clonotype was seen many times. V is TRBV7-2 and J is TRBJ2-7, with D possibly called TRBD1 or TRBD2 (5 bases each). Germline V gives CDR1 SGHTA, CDR2 FQGNSA. Trimming removed 5 bases at V and 0 bases at J, with 14 bases between. The CDR3 contains 15 residues. In nucleotides, the CDR3 is TGTGCCAGCAGCCGCCGGGACGAAAGCTCCTACGAGCAGTACTTC. It is translated as CASSRRDESSYEQYF.

This clonotype appeared many times. The chain is built from TRBV5-6 and TRBJ2-1, with TRBD2 identical over 9 bases. The ends lost 0 bases at V and 7 bases at J; junction bases unmatched: 2. Germline V gives CDR1 SGHDT, CDR2 YYEEEE. This CDR3 is 14 amino acids long. The CDR3 protein is CASSLVLAGNEQFF. CDR3 nucleotides: TGTGCCAGCAGCTTGGTCCTAGCGGGGAATGAGCAGTTCTTC.

This clonotype was counted at least ten times. The rearrangement joins TRBV9 to TRBJ2-1; 8 nucleotides agree with TRBD2. Unmatched junction bases numbered 1, after V lost 0 bases and J lost 2 bases. This CDR3 has 15 residues. Germline lookup yields CDR1 SGDLS and CDR2 YYNGEE. The CDR3: CASSVAGGPYNEQFF. The CDR3 bases are TGTGCCAGCAGCGTAGCGGGAGGGCCCTACAATGAGCAGTTCTTC.

This clonotype has a count of ten or more. CDR3 in amino acids: CASSGIGNQPQHF. Written as DNA, the CDR3 is TGTGCCAGCAGTGGGATCGGCAATCAGCCCCAGCATTTT. The chain combines TRBV12-3 or TRBV12-4 with TRBJ1-5; D unclear. V lost 5 bases to trimming and J lost 2 bases, with 7 bases between them. CDR3 length equals 13 residues.

The sample holds a few counts of this clonotype. The chain links TRBV4-1 to TRBJ2-1; 7 bases are shared with TRBD2. The CDR3 runs 16 residues. Germline V lookup: CDR1 MGHRA, CDR2 YSYEKL. With V trimmed by 1 base and J by 2 bases, 5 bases remained unmatched. CDR3 protein: CASSQGGGDPYNEQFF. The CDR3 nucleotides read TGCGCCAGCAGCCAAGGGGGGGGGGATCCCTACAATGAGCAGTTCTTC.

This clonotype was detected a few times. V and J are TRBV7-8 and TRBJ2-1; 11 bases agree with TRBD2. Germline V gene data show CDR1 as SGHVS and CDR2 as FQNEAQ. Unmatched junction bases numbered 6, after V lost 8 bases and J lost 3 bases. This CDR3 is 15 amino acids long. The CDR3 sequence is CASGTGTSGYNEQFF. In DNA, the CDR3 is TGTGCCAGCGGGACGGGGACTAGCGGCTACAATGAGCAGTTCTTC. Full variable domain (outside the CDR3, taken from reference TRBV7-8 and TRBJ2-1): GAGVSQSPRYKVAKRGQDVALRCDPISGHVSLFWYQQALGQGPEFLTYFQNEAQLDKSGLPSDRFFAERPEGSVSTLKIQRTQQEDSAVYLCASGTGTSGYNEQFFGPGTRLTVL.

Comment on this clonotype: A much larger clone lies a single base off, so this may be a read error. The V call is TRBV12-3 or TRBV12-4, the J call TRBJ1-1; no clear D gene. CDR3 length: 11 amino acids. The CDR3 loop reads CAGSFGQAVKF. The CDR3 DNA sequence: TGTGCCGGCAGTTTCGGGCAGGCGGTGAAATTT.

The V gene is TRBV10-2, the J gene TRBJ2-3; D is uncertain. Trimming pared 0 bases from V and 2 bases from J, leaving 6 bases between. The CDR3 contains 14 residues. From germline, CDR1 is WSHSY and CDR2 SAAADI. The CDR3 coding sequence is TGCGCCAGCAGTGAGTCGGTAGACACAGATACGCAGTATTTT. Translation gives CASSESVDTDTQYF.

This clonotype showed up many times. The V and J genes are TRBV12-3 or TRBV12-4 and TRBJ2-3, with no clear D. Trimming removed 5 bases from V and 2 bases from J, with 8 bases in between. The CDR3 is 13 amino acids. The CDR3 region is CASSPFSTDTQYF. The CDR3 DNA sequence: TGTGCCAGCAGTCCCTTTTCCACAGATACGCAGTATTTT.

This clonotype showed up many times. This CDR3 is CGGGEAFF. CDR3 nucleotide sequence: TGTGGGGGGGGAGAAGCTTTCTTT. The rearrangement uses TRBV30 and TRBJ1-1; D might be TRBD1 (5 bases). CDR1 and CDR2 from the germline V gene are GTSNPN and SVGIG (reference sequence). CDR3 length: 8 residues.

Concerning this clonotype itself: This could be a read error, since a much larger clone is one nucleotide away. The chain recombines TRBV5-4 with TRBJ1-1, with D perhaps TRBD1 (6 bases). The germline V gene encodes CDR1 SGHNT and CDR2 YYREEE (reference sequence). The CDR3 sequence is 15 residues long. The CDR3 protein is CASSLVGAGDTDAFF. In nucleotides, the CDR3 is TGTGCCAGCAGCTTGGTGGGTGCAGGGGACACTGATGCTTTCTTT.

This clonotype was recorded at least ten times. The chain recombines TRBV24-1 with TRBJ2-7; 10 bases map to TRBD2. Germline CDR1 KGHDR, CDR2 SFDVKD. J gave up 0 bases and V 5 bases, and 9 bases lay outside the gene matches. This CDR3 spans 17 amino acids. CDR3 region: CATSGPSSGGSSYEQYF. CDR3 in DNA: TGTGCCACCAGTGGGCCTAGTAGCGGGGGGAGCTCCTACGAGCAGTACTTC.

V usage is TRBV12-3 or TRBV12-4 and J usage is TRBJ2-1; 12 bases match TRBD2. The ends lost 5 bases at V and 5 bases at J; junction bases unmatched: 4. CDR3 length equals 15 residues. The CDR3 sequence is CASSPSGRAHNEQFF. The CDR3 nucleotides are TGTGCCAGCAGTCCTAGCGGGAGGGCACACAATGAGCAGTTCTTC.

This clonotype was counted ten times or more. This chain uses TRBV28 with TRBJ2-3; D uncertain. In germline, CDR1 is MDHEN, CDR2 SYDVKM. With 1 base removed from V and 6 bases from J, the gap between germline ends came to 8 bases. The CDR3 loop spans 13 amino acids. The CDR3 reads CASSLFGWDTQYF. CDR3 nucleotide sequence: TGTGCCAGCAGTTTATTCGGGTGGGATACGCAGTATTTT. Looking up the rest from reference TRBV28 and TRBJ2-3 gives the full variable domain: DVKVTQSSRYLVKRTGEKVFLECVQDMDHENMFWYRQDPGLGLRLIYFSYDVKMKEKGDIPEGYSVSREKKERFSLILESASTNQTSMYLCASSLFGWDTQYFGPGTRLTVL.